There are many counts of the clone carrying this T cell receptor beta chain. Its antigen is unidentified. V was clipped by 5 bases and J by 3 bases, with 17 bases between them. This CDR3 contains 15 residues. CDR1 is MNHNS, CDR2 SASEGT, per germline. TCRdb fed the reads into MiXCR, producing one record per CDR3 protein. This sample carries fewer than 200,000 distinct CDR3 sequences, approximately 15% of them seen once, and the ten largest clones take about a quarter. The source of the sample is a study of T cell repertoires in cytomegalovirus infection. As for the study in general: Public TCR beta signature analysis indicated the presence of both CMV infection and matching HLA type. General study findings and limits: Dominating the ex vivo response were TCR beta clonotypes that were CMV-specific and HLA-C-restricted. Frequencies of public TCR beta families were cumulated, and this identified carriers of CMV plus the relevant HLA.

The chain uses TRBV6-1 and TRBJ2-7; a possible D gene is TRBD1 (6 bases). The sample taken for sequencing was PBMCs. This receptor was identified in a human donor in good health (CMV status not recorded). Some clones in this sample may be carry-over from other donors' samples. CDR3 amino acids: CASSQHRDIYYEQYF. Here the CDR3 DNA reads TGTGCCAGCAGTCAACACCGGGACATCTACTACGAGCAGTACTTC.